This T cell receptor (beta chain) was recorded in a study of T-cell memory formation after mild COVID-19. Study findings and constraints: CD4/CD8 balance characterized clones contracting day 15 to 85, and CD4+ skew characterized later expanders. Cross-reactive memory seemingly joined, as some responding clones were found in pre-infection memory.

A single record per CDR3 protein comes from TCRdb applying MiXCR to the 5' RACE reads. The profile covers approximately 570,000 distinct CDR3 sequences, with 15% to 20% appearing a single time and around 12% taken by the ten largest. This clonotype appeared a few times. Its antigen remains unidentified. The clonotype was recovered from an adult woman who had mild COVID-19 (a few samples of this study predate the infection). Cell type and time point are not known. Sample: PBMCs or a T cell subset sorted from them (not recorded which).

The CDR3 sequence: CASNPNQGSNTEAFF. CDR3 nucleotide sequence: TGTGCCAGCAATCCCAACCAGGGGTCGAACACTGAAGCTTTCTTT. This rearrangement joins TRBV12-3 or TRBV12-4 to TRBJ1-1; the D gene is possibly TRBD1 (6 bases). Trimming took off 7 bases at V and 1 base at J, with 16 bases between the two ends. This CDR3 is built from 15 residues.